The T cell receptor beta chain under discussion was sequenced for a study of CD8 T cells in ankylosing spondylitis. TCRdb called the 5' RACE reads again in MiXCR, with one record for every CDR3 protein. The sample has 200,000 to 250,000 distinct CDR3 sequences; over 8.5% are singletons. From germline, CDR1 is SEHNR and CDR2 FQNEAQ (reference sequence). This CDR3 has 15 residues. Trimming left V 0 bases short and J 7 bases short, with 15 bases between. The sample consisted of blood, either unsorted or a sorted T cell fraction (not recorded which). The clonotype originates from a male donor with ankylosing spondylitis or in good health (not recorded which). V usage is TRBV7-9 and J usage is TRBJ1-2; D possibly corresponds to TRBD1 (5 bases). Here the CDR3 reads CASSLASGGMAGYTF. Written as DNA, the CDR3 is TGTGCCAGCAGCTTAGCAAGCGGGGGAATGGCTGGCTACACCTTC.